One sample yielded the 13 T cell receptor beta chains listed below, sequenced in a study of blood T cell repertoires in COVID-19 (dated by TCRdb to about 2020). Library preparation used the immunoSEQ multiplex PCR assay. TCRdb took this table from immuneACCESS and kept in-frame rearrangements with V and J called. Such tables lack part of the clones; where checked against another copy, unresolved V genes explain under half of the gap, and the rest is unexplained. The sample table contains under 400,000 clones; only one count was recorded for about 91% of them. 1.5% to 2% of the sample is taken by the ten largest. Sequenced: peripheral blood. The receptors were gathered from a young woman with COVID-19, enrolled during active disease.

The table lists this clone with a few counts. The chain joins TRBV27 to TRBJ2-1, with 9 nucleotides matching TRBD2. The trim removed 7 bases at V and 4 bases at J, leaving 14 bases unmatched. CDR1 is MNHEY and CDR2 is SMNVEV in the germline V gene (reference sequence). CDR3 length: 17 residues. CDR3 loop: CASTRGVAGDNYNEQFF. The CDR3 bases are TGTGCCAGCACCAGAGGGGTAGCGGGGGACAATTACAATGAGCAGTTCTTC.

The V call is TRBV4-1, the J call TRBJ2-7; 7 bases map to TRBD1. Trimming removed 1 base from V and 4 bases from J; junction bases left unmatched: 4. The CDR3 runs to 14 residues. From germline, CDR1 is MGHRA and CDR2 YSYEKL. The DNA for the CDR3 is TGCGCCAGCAGCCAAGGGGGCAGGGGGTACGAGCAGTACTTC. It codes for CASSQGGRGYEQYF.

This chain links TRBV2 with TRBJ1-3; D gene uncertain. Germline CDR1 reads SNHLY; CDR2 reads FYNNEI. V lost 5 bases and J lost 4, with 12 bases in between. The CDR3 has 14 residues. The CDR3 region is CASSLDERGNTIYF. The DNA for the CDR3 is TGTGCCAGCAGTTTGGACGAGCGGGGAAACACCATATATTTT.

This clone was observed once. V usage is TRBV5-4 and J usage is TRBJ2-3; the D gene is possibly TRBD1 (6 bases). Deletions cut 0 bases from V and 1 base from J, with 15 bases between. From germline, CDR1 is SGHNT and CDR2 YYREEE (reference sequence). The CDR3 covers 17 residues. CDR3 region: CASSLEVRRGGTDTQYF. The CDR3 nucleotides read TGTGCCAGCAGCTTGGAGGTTCGCAGGGGTGGCACAGATACGCAGTATTTT. Based on the CDR3 plus reference TRBV5-4 and TRBJ2-3, the full variable domain is ETGVTQSPTHLIKTRGQQVTLRCSSQSGHNTVSWYQQALGQGPQFIFQYYREEENGRGNFPPRFSGLQFPNYSSELNVNALELDDSALYLCASSLEVRRGGTDTQYFGPGTRLTVL.

The chain carries TRBV3-1 (or the pseudogene TRBV3-2) and TRBJ1-1; TRBD1 aligns across 7 bases. V gave up 4 bases and J gave up 1 base; unmatched junction bases: 3. Germline values: CDR1 LGHDT, CDR2 YNNKEL (reference sequence). CDR3 length equals 14 residues. The CDR3 DNA reads as TGTGCCAGCAGCCGCAGGGGGACGAACACTGAAGCTTTCTTT. It is translated as CASSRRGTNTEAFF.

The CDR3 nucleotides are TGTGCCAGCAGTGTCGGAGGGGCGCGGACTGAAGCTTTCTTT. It yields the protein CASSVGGARTEAFF. The V call is TRBV2, the J call TRBJ1-1; D is possibly TRBD1 (5 bases). Trimming cost V 4 bases and J 5 bases, with 14 bases left between them. There are 14 residues in the CDR3. Germline-derived CDR1 and CDR2 are SNHLY and FYNNEI.

This chain links TRBV2 with TRBJ1-4; tentatively, D is TRBD1 (6 bases). The CDR3 consists of 12 residues. Germline V lookup: CDR1 SNHLY, CDR2 FYNNEI. V lost 8 bases to trimming and J lost 8 bases, with 12 bases between them. The CDR3 region has the DNA TGTGCCAGCGGGGGCAGAAACGAAAAACTGTTTTTT. It is translated as CASGGRNEKLFF. The entire variable domain, with the rest obtained from reference TRBV2 and TRBJ1-4, is as follows: EPEVTQTPSHQVTQMGQEVILRCVPISNHLYFYWYRQILGQKVEFLVSFYNNEISEKSEIFDDQFSVERPDGSNFTLKIRSTKLEDSAMYFCASGGRNEKLFFGSGTQLSVL.

This chain connects TRBV4-2 to TRBJ2-3, with TRBD1 matching 7 bases. V lost 0 bases to trimming and J lost 2 bases; unmatched junction nucleotides: 8. This CDR3 spans 17 amino acids. The germline V gene has CDR1 LGHNA and CDR2 YNFKEQ. As DNA, the CDR3 is TGTGCCAGCAGCCAAGAGTGGTCAGAGGGGGCCACAGATACGCAGTATTTT. Its protein product is CASSQEWSEGATDTQYF.

The chain employs TRBV6-2 or TRBV6-3 and TRBJ2-1, with TRBD2 matching over 8 bases. The length of the CDR3 is 16 residues. V lost 0 bases, J lost 5 bases, and 6 bases stayed unmatched. The V gene's germline CDR1 is MNHEY and CDR2 SVGEGT. The CDR3 reads CASSYSGGGLHNEQFF. In DNA, the CDR3 is TGTGCCAGCAGTTACTCGGGCGGGGGGCTACACAATGAGCAGTTCTTC.

The CDR3: CASSPGLAGGAGSEQYF. CDR3 in DNA: TGTGCCAGTAGTCCCGGACTAGCGGGGGGGGCAGGCTCCGAGCAGTACTTC. The chain employs TRBV19 and TRBJ2-7; TRBD2 matches 15 bases. The germline CDR1 and CDR2 sequences are LNHDA and SQIVND (reference sequence). V was clipped by 5 bases and J by 6 bases; unmatched bases: 11. This CDR3 has 17 residues. The variable domain in full, completed from reference TRBV19 and TRBJ2-7, reads DGGITQSPKYLFRKEGQNVTLSCEQNLNHDAMYWYRQDPGQGLRLIYYSQIVNDFQKGDIAEGYSVSREKKESFPLTVTSAQKNPTAFYLCASSPGLAGGAGSEQYFGPGTRLTVT.

The rearrangement uses TRBV6-2 or TRBV6-3 and TRBJ1-6, with D maybe TRBD1 (5 bases). From germline, CDR1 is MNHEY and CDR2 SVGEGT. Trimming left V 6 bases short and J 6 bases short, with 18 bases between. The CDR3 has 16 residues. This chain's CDR3 is CASSSGTRRSNSPLHF. The CDR3 bases are TGTGCCAGCAGCTCCGGGACTCGGAGGAGTAATTCACCCCTCCACTTT.

The rearrangement joins TRBV7-8 to TRBJ1-3; possibly TRBD1 for D (5 bases). CDR1 and CDR2 (germline): SGHVS, FQNEAQ. Trimming removed 5 bases from V and 3 bases from J, with 14 bases in between. The CDR3 is 15 amino acids. The DNA of the CDR3 is TGTGCCAGCAGCCCCCCCTCGGGGGTTGGAAACACCATATATTTT. It translates to CASSPPSGVGNTIYF.

The chain is built from TRBV2 and TRBJ1-2; TRBD1 aligns across 7 bases. This CDR3 contains 14 residues. The V gene end was trimmed by 7 bases and the J gene end by 5 bases; junction bases not matched to a gene: 10. Germline assignment: CDR1 SNHLY and CDR2 FYNNEI. CDR3: CASTEQGIGYGYTF. CDR3 nucleotide sequence: TGTGCCAGCACCGAACAGGGGATTGGGTATGGCTACACCTTC.